The 26 T cell receptor beta chains given below trace back to one sample, sequenced in a study of response to subunit inactivated influenza vaccine. TCRdb recomputed calls from the RT-PCR reads with MiXCR, one row per CDR3 protein. The table lists roughly 520,000 distinct CDR3 sequences, 25% of them singletons, with about 1.9% in the top ten. The sequenced sample was CD4+ T cells sorted from PBMCs, obtained less than 6 days after vaccination. The receptors derive from a man in his fifties or sixties who received an inactivated influenza vaccine.

The chain joins TRBV9 to TRBJ2-5; no definite D call. CDR1 is SGDLS and CDR2 is YYNGEE in the germline V gene. V lost 2 bases and J 3 bases, leaving 11 bases between the germline ends. CDR3 length: 14 amino acids. The CDR3, as DNA: TGTGCCAGCAGCGTTCTGGGTCTAAAAGAGACCCAGTACTTC. Translating it yields CASSVLGLKETQYF.

The chain combines TRBV3-1 with TRBJ2-7; D tentatively fits TRBD1 or TRBD2 (5 bases each). This CDR3 contains 16 residues. Between the trimmed V and J ends, which lost 5 bases and 2 bases, there was a span of 19 bases. Germline lookup yields CDR1 LGHDT and CDR2 YNNKEL (reference sequence). The CDR3 region has the DNA TGTGCCAGCAGCATGAGGGGAGCAGCCATAACCTACGAGCAGTACTTC. Residues: CASSMRGAAITYEQYF.

The V and J genes are TRBV18 and TRBJ2-4; D remains ambiguous. Trimming pared 3 bases from V and 7 bases from J, leaving 19 bases between. This CDR3 has 16 residues. Germline CDR1 and CDR2: KGHSH and LQKENI. CDR3 in amino acids: CASSPIPGSYGNIQYF. The CDR3 DNA is TGTGCCAGCTCACCTATCCCAGGATCTTATGGGAACATTCAGTACTTC.

This clonotype turned up a few times. In DNA, the CDR3 is TGCGCCAGCAGCTTGCCTTCCAATGAGCAGTTCTTC. This codes for CASSLPSNEQFF. The V gene is TRBV5-1, the J gene TRBJ2-1, with D unclear. The V end was cut by 1 base, the J end by 6 bases, with 5 bases between. Per the germline V gene, CDR1 is SGHRS and CDR2 is YFSETQ. The CDR3 consists of 12 residues. Complete variable domain (other parts from reference TRBV5-1 and TRBJ2-1): KAGVTQTPRYLIKTRGQQVTLSCSPISGHRSVSWYQQTPGQGLQFLFEYFSETQRNKGNFPGRFSGRQFSNSRSEMNVSTLELGDSALYLCASSLPSNEQFFGPGTRLTVL.

The chain is built from TRBV10-3 and TRBJ2-7, with 8 bases lining up with TRBD1. This CDR3 is built from 14 residues. With V trimmed by 7 bases and J by 3 bases, 8 bases remained unmatched. CDR1 and CDR2 from the germline V gene are ENHRY and SYGVKD. CDR3 sequence (DNA): TGTGCCATCATTGAAAGGACAGGGATCTACGAGCAGTACTTC. Its translation: CAIIERTGIYEQYF.

The chain is built from TRBV10-3 and TRBJ2-1; D uncertain. V lost 4 bases to trimming and J lost 6 bases, with 10 bases between them. Germline CDR1 reads ENHRY; CDR2 reads SYGVKD. This CDR3 contains 13 residues. In DNA, the CDR3 is TGTGCCATCAGTGCGGCGGCGCTCAATGAGCAGTTCTTC. Its translation is CAISAAALNEQFF.

This clonotype was observed a few times. The V gene is TRBV24-1, the J gene TRBJ1-2; D not certain. V was clipped by 1 base and J by 6 bases, with 11 bases between them. CDR3 length: 14 amino acids. The germline V gene has CDR1 KGHDR and CDR2 SFDVKD. The CDR3 reads CATSDFRASDGYTF. The CDR3 DNA reads as TGTGCCACCAGTGATTTTAGGGCTAGCGATGGCTACACCTTC.

The CDR3 loop reads CASSDSGYYEQYF. The DNA of the CDR3 is TGTGCCAGCAGTGATAGCGGATACTACGAGCAGTACTTC. J is TRBJ2-7 and V is TRBV25-1; a weak D match, TRBD2 (6 bases). The CDR3 runs 13 residues. The V gene lost 3 bases and the J gene lost 3 bases, with 9 bases spanning the gap. Looked up from germline, CDR1 is MGHDK and CDR2 is SYGVNS.

The V and J genes are TRBV4-1 and TRBJ2-2; unclear D gene. Germline lookup yields CDR1 MGHRA and CDR2 YSYEKL. The V end was cut by 3 bases, the J end by 4 bases, with 6 bases between. CDR3 size: 13 residues. The CDR3 reads CASSHTGTGELFF. Here the CDR3 DNA reads TGCGCCAGCAGCCATACGGGCACCGGGGAGCTGTTTTTT.

This clonotype came up a few times. The rearrangement links TRBV20-1 to TRBJ2-1; the match to TRBD2 covers 10 bases. The CDR3 covers 16 residues. Trimming took 0 bases from V and 0 from J; bases not matched to a gene: 2. Germline V gene lookup returns CDR1 DFQATT and CDR2 SNEGSKA (reference sequence). DNA of the CDR3: TGCAGTGCTAGAGATCCTAGCGGGAGCTCCTACAATGAGCAGTTCTTC. Translated: CSARDPSGSSYNEQFF.

This clonotype was recorded at least ten times. The chain links TRBV5-7 to TRBJ2-1, with TRBD2 identical over 7 bases. TRBV5-7 is annotated as an ORF whose role is uncertain. J lost 5 bases, V lost 1 base, and 6 bases had no gene match. CDR3 length: 15 residues. The CDR3 bases are TGTGCCAGCAGCTTGACCCTAGCGGATCACAATGAGCAGTTCTTC. Translation gives CASSLTLADHNEQFF.

The table lists this clonotype with a few counts. The genes are TRBV5-6 and TRBJ2-1; perhaps TRBD1 as D (5 bases). The CDR3 loop spans 15 amino acids. V gave up 1 base and J gave up 9 bases, with 17 bases separating them. CDR1 is SGHDT and CDR2 is YYEEEE in the germline V gene. DNA for the CDR3: TGTGCCAGCAGCTTGTCGGCTAGTTTCAGGGTTGAGCAGTTCTTC. Translation gives CASSLSASFRVEQFF. The variable domain in full, completed from reference TRBV5-6 and TRBJ2-1, reads DAGVTQSPTHLIKTRGQQVTLRCSPKSGHDTVSWYQQALGQGPQFIFQYYEEEERQRGNFPDRFSGHQFPNYSSELNVNALLLGDSALYLCASSLSASFRVEQFFGPGTRLTVL.

This chain joins TRBV6-5 and TRBJ2-7; D is perhaps TRBD1 (5 bases). This CDR3 has 16 residues. V shed 3 bases and J shed 6 bases, with 21 bases lying between them. Germline V gene sequence: CDR1 MNHEY, CDR2 SVGAGI. CDR3 in amino acids: CASSYITQGGQAEQYF. CDR3 DNA sequence: TGTGCCAGCAGTTATATAACCCAGGGTGGCCAGGCCGAGCAGTACTTC.

The J gene is TRBJ2-5, the V gene TRBV4-3; D gene ambiguous. The CDR3 is 14 residues long. Germline lookup yields CDR1 LGHNA and CDR2 YSLEER. Trimming took 1 base from V and 5 from J, leaving 11 bases between them. This chain's CDR3 is CASSQGHGRETQYF. The DNA of the CDR3 is TGCGCCAGCAGCCAAGGACACGGACGCGAGACCCAGTACTTC.

This clonotype was picked up one time. V gene TRBV7-2 combines with J gene TRBJ2-2; 7 bases agree with TRBD1. The CDR3 covers 14 residues. Germline CDR1 reads SGHTA; CDR2 reads FQGNSA. J gave up 3 bases and V 5 bases, and 3 bases lay outside the gene matches. The DNA of the CDR3 is TGTGCCAGCAGCAATACAGGGGACACCGGGGAGCTGTTTTTT. This sequence encodes CASSNTGDTGELFF.

This clonotype was counted between two and nine times. The junction and the germline gene differ at one end; a read error may be behind it. The chain is built from TRBV5-1 and TRBJ2-3; possibly TRBD2 for D (5 bases). CDR1 and CDR2 from the germline V gene are SGHRS and YFSETQ. The CDR3 is 14 residues long. The CDR3 DNA reads TGCGCCAGCAACTTGGCGGGCCTCACAGATACGCAGTATTTT. Protein sequence: CASNLAGLTDTQYF.

There are a few counts of this clonotype. The rearrangement uses TRBV11-2 and TRBJ2-1, with D possibly being TRBD2 (6 bases). Trimming cost V 2 bases and J 8 bases, with 19 bases left between them. The CDR3 covers 16 residues. Germline loops: CDR1 SGHAT, CDR2 FQNNGV. The CDR3 is CASSLRLAPEWDEQFF. As DNA, the CDR3 is TGTGCCAGCAGCTTAAGGCTAGCGCCTGAGTGGGATGAGCAGTTCTTC.

This clonotype has a count of ten or more. The chain carries TRBV14 and TRBJ2-7; 13 bases agree with TRBD2. This CDR3 has 14 amino acids. Per germline, CDR1 SGHDN and CDR2 FVKESK. Losses at the gene ends were 8 bases for V and 4 bases for J; bases not matched to a gene: 5. In nucleotides, the CDR3 is TGTGCCAGCTCCCAGGGACTAGCGGGGTACGAGCAGTACTTC. It translates to CASSQGLAGYEQYF. The variable domain in full, completed from reference TRBV14 and TRBJ2-7, reads EAGVTQFPSHSVIEKGQTVTLRCDPISGHDNLYWYRRVMGKEIKFLLHFVKESKQDESGMPNNRFLAERTGGTYSTLKVQPAELEDSGVYFCASSQGLAGYEQYFGPGTRLTVT.

The chain employs TRBV25-1 and TRBJ2-3; 7 bases fit TRBD1. Trimming at V came to 1 base and at J to 2 bases, leaving 9 bases not matched to a gene. CDR3 length: 17 residues. CDR1 and CDR2 (germline): MGHDK, SYGVNS. In DNA, the CDR3 is TGTGCCAGCAGTGAATCAAGTGACAGGGACCTCACAGATACGCAGTATTTT. It encodes CASSESSDRDLTDTQYF. Drawing the rest from reference TRBV25-1 and TRBJ2-3, the complete variable domain is EADIYQTPRYLVIGTGKKITLECSQTMGHDKMYWYQQDPGMELHLIHYSYGVNSTEKGDLSSESTVSRIRTEHFPLTLESARPSHTSQYLCASSESSDRDLTDTQYFGPGTRLTVL.

The chain joins TRBV5-1 to TRBJ2-2; no firm D call. Germline CDR1 is SGHRS and CDR2 is YFSETQ. The CDR3 covers 15 residues. V lost 1 base and J lost 2, with 9 bases in between. Here the CDR3 reads CASSLQAGNTGELFF. CDR3 coding DNA: TGCGCCAGCAGCTTGCAGGCAGGAAACACCGGGGAGCTGTTTTTT. Drawing the rest from reference TRBV5-1 and TRBJ2-2, the complete variable domain is KAGVTQTPRYLIKTRGQQVTLSCSPISGHRSVSWYQQTPGQGLQFLFEYFSETQRNKGNFPGRFSGRQFSNSRSEMNVSTLELGDSALYLCASSLQAGNTGELFFGEGSRLTVL.

This clonotype was counted only a few times. This chain joins TRBV29-1 and TRBJ1-5; tentatively, D is TRBD1 (5 bases). Germline V gene sequence: CDR1 SQVTM, CDR2 ANQGSEA. The CDR3 covers 13 residues. With 0 bases removed from V and 7 bases from J, the gap between germline ends came to 10 bases. The CDR3, as DNA: TGCAGCGTTGAAGAGGGTGGGGGGCAGCCCCAGCATTTT. Its protein is CSVEEGGGQPQHF.

V and J are TRBV25-1 and TRBJ2-1; possibly TRBD1 for D (5 bases). The CDR3 spans 14 residues. Germline CDR1 reads MGHDK; CDR2 reads SYGVNS. Trimming cost V 4 bases and J 3 bases, with 10 bases left between them. The CDR3 spells CASSGQGFYNEQFF. DNA of the CDR3: TGTGCCAGCAGTGGGCAGGGCTTCTACAATGAGCAGTTCTTC.

This clonotype occurred a few times. The chain combines TRBV6-1 with TRBJ2-6; 11 nucleotides agree with TRBD1. V lost 0 bases to trimming and J lost 1 base; unmatched junction nucleotides: 2. Germline-derived CDR1 and CDR2 are MNHNS and SASEGT. This CDR3 region has 18 residues. This CDR3 reads CASSEAGQGVSGANVLTF. As DNA, the CDR3 is TGTGCCAGCAGTGAAGCGGGACAGGGGGTTTCTGGGGCCAACGTCCTGACTTTC.

This clonotype was observed a handful of times. The chain joins TRBV20-1 to TRBJ2-1; TRBD1 is a possible D gene (6 bases). CDR3 length equals 10 residues. The V end was cut by 6 bases, the J end by 12 bases, with 12 bases between. Germline CDR1 is DFQATT and CDR2 is SNEGSKA (reference sequence). Written as DNA, the CDR3 is TGCAGTGCCCTGCAAGGGGGGCAGTTCTTC. This sequence encodes CSALQGGQFF.

This clonotype was detected a few times. The chain uses TRBV6-1 and TRBJ1-1, with D possibly TRBD1 on 5 matching bases. The CDR3 consists of 13 residues. Germline CDR1 reads MNHNS; CDR2 reads SASEGT. V shed 4 bases and J shed 1 base, with 7 bases lying between them. The CDR3 DNA reads as TGTGCCAGCAGTGGACAGCAGAACACTGAAGCTTTCTTT. Translation: CASSGQQNTEAFF.

This clonotype has a handful of counts. The chain uses TRBV5-6 and TRBJ2-7; 8 bases are shared with TRBD2. The CDR3 has 15 residues. V gave up 3 bases and J gave up 2 bases; unmatched junction bases: 7. Germline V CDR1 and CDR2: SGHDT, YYEEEE. The CDR3 DNA reads TGTGCCAGCAGCTCCCTACTAGCGGAGACCTACGAGCAGTACTTC. Its translation is CASSSLLAETYEQYF.